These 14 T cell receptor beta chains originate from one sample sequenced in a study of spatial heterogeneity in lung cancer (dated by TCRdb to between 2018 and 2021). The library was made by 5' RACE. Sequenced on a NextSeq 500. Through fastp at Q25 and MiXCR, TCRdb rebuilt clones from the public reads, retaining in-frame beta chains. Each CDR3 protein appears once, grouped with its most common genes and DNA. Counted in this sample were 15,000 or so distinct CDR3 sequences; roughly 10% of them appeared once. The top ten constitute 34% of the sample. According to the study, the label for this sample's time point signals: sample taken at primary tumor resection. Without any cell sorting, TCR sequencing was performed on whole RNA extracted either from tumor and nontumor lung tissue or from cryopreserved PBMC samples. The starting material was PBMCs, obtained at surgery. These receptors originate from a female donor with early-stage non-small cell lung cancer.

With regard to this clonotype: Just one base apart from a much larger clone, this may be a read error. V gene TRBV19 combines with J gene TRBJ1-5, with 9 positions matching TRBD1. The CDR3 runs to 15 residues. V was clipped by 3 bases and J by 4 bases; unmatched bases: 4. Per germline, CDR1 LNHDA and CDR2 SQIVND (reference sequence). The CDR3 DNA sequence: TGTGCCAGTAGTATCCGGACAGGGGTAAATCAGCCCCAGCATTTT. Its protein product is CASSIRTGVNQPQHF.

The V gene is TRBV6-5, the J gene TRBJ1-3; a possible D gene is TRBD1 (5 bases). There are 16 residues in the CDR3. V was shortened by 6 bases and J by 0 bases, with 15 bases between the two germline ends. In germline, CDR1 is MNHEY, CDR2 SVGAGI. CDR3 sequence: CASRNPGRRSGNTIYF. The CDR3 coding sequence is TGTGCCAGCAGAAACCCGGGACGGCGCTCTGGAAACACCATATATTTT.

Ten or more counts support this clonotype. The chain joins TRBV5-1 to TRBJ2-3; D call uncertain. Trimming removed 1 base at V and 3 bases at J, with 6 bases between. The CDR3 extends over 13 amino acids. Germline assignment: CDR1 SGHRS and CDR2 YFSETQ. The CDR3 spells CASSLSVTDTQYF. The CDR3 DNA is TGCGCCAGCAGCTTGTCAGTGACAGATACGCAGTATTTT.

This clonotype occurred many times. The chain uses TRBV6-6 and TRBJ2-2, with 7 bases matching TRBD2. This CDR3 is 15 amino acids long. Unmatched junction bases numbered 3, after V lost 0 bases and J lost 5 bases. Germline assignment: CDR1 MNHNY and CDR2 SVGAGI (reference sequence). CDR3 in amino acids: CASSYSQGGTGELFF. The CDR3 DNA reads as TGTGCCAGCAGTTACTCGCAGGGAGGGACCGGGGAGCTGTTTTTT.

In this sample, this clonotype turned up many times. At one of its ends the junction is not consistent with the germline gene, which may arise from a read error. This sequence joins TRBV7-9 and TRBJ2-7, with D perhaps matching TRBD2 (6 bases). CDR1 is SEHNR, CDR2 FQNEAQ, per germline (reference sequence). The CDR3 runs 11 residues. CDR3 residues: CASSFLRDSLF. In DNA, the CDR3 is TGTGCCAGCAGCTTCCTTCGGGACTCCTTGTTC.

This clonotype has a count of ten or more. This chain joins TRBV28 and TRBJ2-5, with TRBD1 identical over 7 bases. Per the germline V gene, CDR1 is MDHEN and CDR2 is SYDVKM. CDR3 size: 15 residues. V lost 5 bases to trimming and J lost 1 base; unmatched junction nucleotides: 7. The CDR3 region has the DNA TGTGCCAGCAGTCCTGACAGGGTGGGCCAAGAGACCCAGTACTTC. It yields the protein CASSPDRVGQETQYF.

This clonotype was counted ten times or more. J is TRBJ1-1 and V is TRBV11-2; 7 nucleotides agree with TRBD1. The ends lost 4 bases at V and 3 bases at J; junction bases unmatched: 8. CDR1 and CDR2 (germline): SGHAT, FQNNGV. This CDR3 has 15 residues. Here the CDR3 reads CASSSFTGDHTEAFF. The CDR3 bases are TGTGCCAGCAGCTCCTTCACAGGGGACCACACTGAAGCTTTCTTT.

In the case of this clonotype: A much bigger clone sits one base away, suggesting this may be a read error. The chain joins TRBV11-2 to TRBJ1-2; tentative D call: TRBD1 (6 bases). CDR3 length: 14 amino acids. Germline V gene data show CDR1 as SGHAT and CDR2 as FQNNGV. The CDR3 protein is CVSSLDRTLGGYTF. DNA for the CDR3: TGTGTCAGCAGTCTAGACAGGACGTTAGGTGGCTACACCTTC.

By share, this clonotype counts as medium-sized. The CDR3 bases are TGTGCCAGCAGCCCGGGTTCCGGGGGAACCTACGAGCAGTACTTC. This codes for CASSPGSGGTYEQYF. This chain connects TRBV6-5 to TRBJ2-7; maybe TRBD2 (6 bases). This CDR3 comprises 15 residues. V was clipped by 6 bases and J by 2 bases, with 17 bases between them. Germline CDR1 and CDR2: MNHEY and SVGAGI.

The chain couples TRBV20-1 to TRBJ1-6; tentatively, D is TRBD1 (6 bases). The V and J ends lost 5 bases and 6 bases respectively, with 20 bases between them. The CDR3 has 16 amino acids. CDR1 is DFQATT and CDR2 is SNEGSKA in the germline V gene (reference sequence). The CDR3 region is CSAEGPGELRNSPLHF. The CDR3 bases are TGCAGTGCTGAAGGGCCAGGGGAGCTGCGTAATTCACCCCTCCACTTT.

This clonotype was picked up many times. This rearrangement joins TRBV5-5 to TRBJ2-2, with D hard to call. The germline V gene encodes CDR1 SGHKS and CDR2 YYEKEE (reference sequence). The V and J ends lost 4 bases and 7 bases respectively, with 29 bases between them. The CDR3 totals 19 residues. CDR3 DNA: TGTGCCAGCAGCATCTCCCCCAGGTTTGGGCGGACGAATGGCGGGGAGCTGTTTTTT. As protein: CASSISPRFGRTNGGELFF. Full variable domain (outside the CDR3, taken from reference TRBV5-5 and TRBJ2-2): DAGVTQSPTHLIKTRGQQVTLRCSPISGHKSVSWYQQVLGQGPQFIFQYYEKEERGRGNFPDRFSARQFPNYSSELNVNALLLGDSALYLCASSISPRFGRTNGGELFFGEGSRLTVL.

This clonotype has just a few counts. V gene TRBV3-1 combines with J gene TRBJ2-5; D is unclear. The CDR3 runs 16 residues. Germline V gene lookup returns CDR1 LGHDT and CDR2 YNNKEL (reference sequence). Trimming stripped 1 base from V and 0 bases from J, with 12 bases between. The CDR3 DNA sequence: TGTGCCAGCAGCCAAGGAGCTTCTAGTTACCAAGAGACCCAGTACTTC. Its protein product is CASSQGASSYQETQYF.

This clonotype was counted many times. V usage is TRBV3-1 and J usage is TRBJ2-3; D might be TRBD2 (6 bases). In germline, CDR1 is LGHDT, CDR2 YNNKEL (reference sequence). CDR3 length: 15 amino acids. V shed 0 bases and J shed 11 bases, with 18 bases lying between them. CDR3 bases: TGTGCCAGCAGCCAAGATTTCGGGGGTTTGGGGGAGCAGTATTTT. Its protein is CASSQDFGGLGEQYF.

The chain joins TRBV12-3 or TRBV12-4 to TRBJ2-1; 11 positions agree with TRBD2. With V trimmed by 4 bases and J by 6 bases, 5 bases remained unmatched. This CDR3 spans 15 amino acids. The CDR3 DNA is TGTGCCAGCAGTTCCGTAGCGGGGGGGAGCAATGAGCAGTTCTTC. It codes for CASSSVAGGSNEQFF.